This entry is about one TCR beta chain. As yet, its antigen is unknown. Libraries were prepared by immunoSEQ multiplex PCR; TCRdb keeps only in-frame clonotypes and omits some of them. This table has about 85,000 clones, 86% appearing once. The data are from a study of T cell responses to AZD1222 COVID-19 vaccine. The V gene lost 4 bases and the J gene lost 6 bases, with 12 bases spanning the gap. The CDR3 sequence is 13 residues long. Study results and limitations: Sampling captured repertoires only after the peak T cell response.

This chain joins TRBV12-3 or TRBV12-4 and TRBJ1-2; tentative D call: TRBD1 (5 bases). The sequence was collected from an adult in good health. This material consisted of peripheral blood, taken on day 0 of AZD1222 vaccination. CDR3 loop: CASSSGFDNGYTF. In DNA form, the CDR3 reads TGTGCCAGCAGTTCAGGGTTCGACAATGGCTACACCTTC.